These T cell receptor beta chains were read from a single sample in a study of CD8 T cells in Susac syndrome. One entry per CDR3 protein, called by TCRdb with MiXCR from the immunoSEQ multiplex PCR reads. Found here are 250,000 to 350,000 distinct CDR3 sequences, about 91% of them singletons; the top ten hold about 0.07%. Sequencing was carried out using CD4+ T cells from PBMCs. The receptors were sampled from a human donor with multiple sclerosis. Both conserved end residues are part of each CDR3. The D gene is left open where the match is weak. Clone size is not always given. Where it is, it says once, few, many or a class for expanded clones.

15	NA	TRBV2	TRBD2	TRBJ2-3	CASSDLAGGADTQYF	TGTGCCAGCAGCGACCTCGCGGGGGGCGCAGATACGCAGTATTTT
15	NA	TRBV9	NA	TRBJ2-7	CASSKGEHVLYEQYF	TGTGCCAGCAGCAAAGGGGAGCACGTGCTCTACGAGCAGTACTTC
15	NA	TRBV7-2	NA	TRBJ2-6	CASSSKNSGANVLTF	TGTGCCAGCAGCTCTAAAAACTCTGGGGCCAACGTCCTGACTTTC
21	NA	TRBV5-4	TRBD2	TRBJ2-1	CASSLVGGLAGLGLYDNEQFF	TGTGCCAGCAGCTTGGTAGGAGGACTAGCGGGACTTGGGCTTTACGACAATGAGCAGTTCTTC
12	NA	TRBV6-1	TRBD1	TRBJ2-2	CATRTGHGELFF	TGTGCCACGCGGACAGGCCACGGGGAGCTGTTTTTT
13	NA	TRBV5-4	NA	TRBJ1-1	CASSYDTHRAAFF	TGTGCCAGCAGCTACGATACCCACAGGGCGGCTTTCTTT
12	NA	TRBV29-1	TRBD1	TRBJ2-5	CSVGTGEETQYF	TGCAGCGTTGGGACAGGGGAAGAGACCCAGTACTTC
15	once	TRBV3-1	NA	TRBJ1-2	CASSQDRTRPNGYTF	TGTGCCAGCAGCCAAGACCGGACACGGCCAAATGGCTACACCTTC
12	NA	TRBV19	NA	TRBJ2-1	CASAHVVNEQFF	TGTGCCAGCGCCCATGTAGTGAATGAGCAGTTCTTC
14	NA	TRBV12-3/TRBV12-4	NA	TRBJ1-1	CASSLAFDGSEAFF	TGTGCCAGCAGTTTGGCCTTTGACGGGTCAGAAGCTTTCTTT